The 30 T cell receptor beta chains below come from one sample, sequenced in a study of cytomegalovirus exposure and HLA in healthy donors. The method was immunoSEQ multiplex PCR; TCRdb's version includes in-frame clones alone and lacks a portion of them. The sample includes around 300,000 clones, about 86% seen only once; the top ten take about 1%. Sequenced input: PBMCs. Source of these receptors: a woman under 30 in good health and CMV-seronegative.

This chain links TRBV22-1 with TRBJ2-1; the listed D gene, TRBD2, was not tested against the DNA. TRBV22-1 is a documented pseudogene. The CDR3 runs 18 residues. In nucleotides, the CDR3 is TGTCCTGGGAGCGCACGCGGGCAGAACCGACTAGGCCACAATGAGCAGTTCTTC. This codes for CPGSARGQNRLGHNEQFF.

The gene calls are TRBV5-1 and TRBJ2-7; the match to TRBD2 covers 8 bases. Germline V CDR1 and CDR2: SGHRS, YFSETQ. The J segment lost 0 bases and the V segment lost 2 bases, leaving 4 bases of the junction unmatched. This CDR3 is built from 15 residues. The CDR3 nucleotides are TGCGCCAGCAGCTTTACAGGGACTAGCTCCTACGAGCAGTACTTC. Amino acids: CASSFTGTSSYEQYF.

The J gene is TRBJ1-5, the V gene TRBV4-1, with D unresolved. Trimming shortened V by 1 base and J by 2 bases, and 9 bases separated the two germline ends. The CDR3 consists of 15 residues. Germline V gene sequence: CDR1 MGHRA, CDR2 YSYEKL. The CDR3 spells CASSQVAGGNQPQHF. The CDR3 bases are TGCGCCAGCAGCCAAGTCGCCGGTGGCAATCAGCCCCAGCATTTT.

V usage is TRBV29-1 and J usage is TRBJ1-6; D is undetermined. The CDR3 length is 13 residues. Trimming pared 2 bases from V and 4 bases from J, leaving 6 bases between. Germline V gives CDR1 SQVTM, CDR2 ANQGSEA. The CDR3 sequence is CSVETDYNSPLHF. The DNA for the CDR3 is TGCAGCGTTGAAACTGATTATAATTCACCCCTCCACTTT.

V gene TRBV28 combines with J gene TRBJ1-5, with a possible D match to TRBD1 (6 bases). Trimming cost V 5 bases and J 0 bases, with 11 bases left between them. Per the germline V gene, CDR1 is MDHEN and CDR2 is SYDVKM. The CDR3 runs 15 residues. CDR3 amino acids: CASSSRGFSNQPQHF. For the CDR3, the DNA is TGTGCCAGCAGTAGCAGGGGTTTTAGCAATCAGCCCCAGCATTTT.

This chain links TRBV4-1 with TRBJ2-1; 9 nucleotides line up with TRBD2. CDR1 MGHRA and CDR2 YSYEKL come from the germline V gene. Trimming took 3 bases from V and 4 from J; bases not matched to a gene: 10. The CDR3 length is 17 residues. The CDR3 sequence: CASSQFRTSGPYNEQFF. The DNA of the CDR3 is TGCGCCAGCAGCCAGTTTCGTACTAGCGGGCCTTACAATGAGCAGTTCTTC.

This chain links TRBV5-1 with TRBJ2-5; 13 nucleotides agree with TRBD2. CDR1 is SGHRS, CDR2 YFSETQ, per germline. The CDR3 spans 16 residues. V lost 3 bases, J lost 2 bases, and 4 bases stayed unmatched. The CDR3 loop is CASSWGTSGAQETQYF. CDR3 DNA: TGCGCCAGCAGCTGGGGGACTAGCGGGGCTCAAGAGACCCAGTACTTC.

The chain has TRBV7-6 and TRBJ2-2; 12 bases are a match to TRBD2. The V and J ends lost 7 bases and 6 bases, in that order; junction bases with no gene match: 9. CDR1 is SGHVS, CDR2 FNYEAQ, per germline. The CDR3 totals 16 residues. The CDR3 coding sequence is TGTGCCAGCACCCTAGCGGGAGGGCCTACATCCGGGGAGCTGTTTTTT. Amino acids: CASTLAGGPTSGELFF.

This clone was seen only once. The chain is built from TRBV12-5 and TRBJ2-1; 9 bases agree with TRBD1. After removal of 5 bases from V and 2 bases from J, the junction contained 4 bases not matched to a gene. Germline assignment: CDR1 LGHNT and CDR2 FRNRAP. The CDR3 is 15 residues long. DNA of the CDR3: TGTGCTAGTGGTGGGGGGACAGGGACCTACAATGAGCAGTTCTTC. It yields the protein CASGGGTGTYNEQFF.

This chain connects TRBV27 to TRBJ1-1; D gene ambiguous. Germline CDR1 reads MNHEY; CDR2 reads SMNVEV (reference sequence). The CDR3 spans 14 residues. V was clipped by 4 bases and J by 7 bases, with 16 bases between them. DNA of the CDR3: TGTGCCAGCAGTTCGCGCACCCCCGACATTGAAGCTTTCTTT. Its protein is CASSSRTPDIEAFF.

The chain couples TRBV5-1 to TRBJ2-1, with 7 bases that match TRBD1. Losses at the gene ends were 5 bases for V and 4 bases for J; bases not matched to a gene: 9. Germline-derived CDR1 and CDR2 are SGHRS and YFSETQ. This CDR3 is built from 15 residues. The CDR3 here is CASRKDRTRYNEQFF. The CDR3 nucleotides are TGCGCCAGCAGGAAGGACAGGACCAGATACAATGAGCAGTTCTTC.

V and J are TRBV5-1 and TRBJ2-5; TRBD2 aligns across 12 bases. From germline, CDR1 is SGHRS and CDR2 YFSETQ. The V gene end was trimmed by 0 bases and the J gene end by 5 bases; junction bases not matched to a gene: 8. The CDR3 loop spans 17 amino acids. CDR3 region: CASSLAVGLAGGETQYF. The CDR3 DNA reads as TGCGCCAGCAGCTTGGCCGTCGGGCTAGCGGGAGGGGAGACCCAGTACTTC.

CDR3 nucleotide sequence: TGTGCCAGCAGCGGAGGGACTAGCTGGAACACCGGGGAGCTGTTTTTT. This encodes CASSGGTSWNTGELFF. The rearrangement links TRBV14 to TRBJ2-2; 9 bases map to TRBD2. Unmatched junction bases numbered 5, after V lost 5 bases and J lost 1 base. This CDR3 is built from 16 residues. Germline CDR1 SGHDN, CDR2 FVKESK.

The chain employs TRBV5-1 and TRBJ2-1, with 13 nucleotides matching TRBD2. Germline CDR1 and CDR2: SGHRS and YFSETQ. The CDR3 has 17 amino acids. J was trimmed by 4 bases and V by 2 bases; bases with no gene match: 6. The DNA for the CDR3 is TGCGCCAGCAGCTTAAGACTAGCGGGAGGAAGGTACAATGAGCAGTTCTTC. It codes for CASSLRLAGGRYNEQFF. Combining the CDR3 with reference TRBV5-1 and TRBJ2-1 gives the whole variable domain KAGVTQTPRYLIKTRGQQVTLSCSPISGHRSVSWYQQTPGQGLQFLFEYFSETQRNKGNFPGRFSGRQFSNSRSEMNVSTLELGDSALYLCASSLRLAGGRYNEQFFGPGTRLTVL.

The V gene is TRBV5-1, the J gene TRBJ2-7; 9 bases match TRBD1. Germline trimming cut 4 bases from V and 6 bases from J; bases unmatched to any gene: 5. This CDR3 has 13 amino acids. The germline V gene encodes CDR1 SGHRS and CDR2 YFSETQ. The CDR3 loop reads CASSPGTGFEQYF. The CDR3 DNA reads TGCGCCAGCAGCCCCGGGACAGGGTTCGAGCAGTACTTC.

The chain employs TRBV4-1 and TRBJ1-2, with a tentative D call TRBD1 (6 bases). V lost 4 bases, J lost 1 base, and 10 bases lay in between. The CDR3 covers 14 residues. The germline CDR1 and CDR2 sequences are MGHRA and YSYEKL. The DNA of the CDR3 is TGCGCCAGCAGCCTAGGACAGAATAACTATGGCTACACCTTC. Protein sequence: CASSLGQNNYGYTF.

This rearrangement joins TRBV9 to TRBJ2-5, with 7 bases that match TRBD1. Per germline, CDR1 SGDLS and CDR2 YYNGEE. This CDR3 spans 16 amino acids. With V trimmed by 2 bases and J by 3 bases, 10 bases remained unmatched. In DNA, the CDR3 is TGTGCCAGCAGCGTTAGGTCCGAGGGGGCAAAAGAGACCCAGTACTTC. Encoded protein: CASSVRSEGAKETQYF.

The chain uses TRBV28 and TRBJ2-6; D is undetermined. Trimming took 10 bases from V and 0 from J, leaving 10 bases between them. This CDR3 has 14 residues. Per the germline V gene, CDR1 is MDHEN and CDR2 is SYDVKM. The CDR3 is CATVPYSGANVLTF. CDR3 nucleotide sequence: TGTGCCACCGTCCCTTACTCTGGGGCCAACGTCCTGACTTTC.

The chain is built from TRBV5-1 and TRBJ2-3; TRBD2 aligns across 12 bases. Germline CDR1 SGHRS, CDR2 YFSETQ. This CDR3 contains 15 residues. After removal of 0 bases from V and 10 bases from J, the junction contained 6 bases not matched to a gene. In DNA form, the CDR3 reads TGCGCCAGCAGCTTGGGAGGGCTAGCGGGAGGGCCGCAGTATTTT. Protein sequence: CASSLGGLAGGPQYF.

The sample holds one count of this clone. V gene TRBV2 combines with J gene TRBJ2-5; 16 nucleotides match TRBD2. CDR3 length: 17 residues. V was pared by 6 bases and J by 3 bases, with 7 bases of the junction left unmatched. In germline, CDR1 is SNHLY, CDR2 FYNNEI. The CDR3 loop reads CASSSGTSGGAEETQYF. CDR3 DNA sequence: TGTGCCAGCAGCTCCGGGACTAGCGGGGGGGCGGAAGAGACCCAGTACTTC.

The chain has TRBV30 and TRBJ2-5; the D gene is possibly TRBD1 (5 bases). This CDR3 region has 12 residues. Trimming took off 4 bases at V and 5 bases at J, with 11 bases between the two ends. The germline gives CDR1 GTSNPN, CDR2 SVGIG (reference sequence). The CDR3, as DNA: TGTGCCTGGATTAGGGGTCAGGAGACCCAGTACTTC. Translation gives CAWIRGQETQYF.

Comments on this clone: The sample contains more than one DNA sequence encoding this CDR3. The chain carries TRBV5-1 and TRBJ1-2, with no clear D. The ends were cut back, 5 bases at V and 6 bases at J, with 14 bases in the middle. Germline assignment: CDR1 SGHRS and CDR2 YFSETQ. This CDR3 has 13 amino acids. The CDR3 region is CASRPPGGHGYTF. The CDR3 nucleotides read TGCGCCAGCAGACCGCCGGGAGGCCATGGCTACACCTTC.

This clone was detected only once. The J gene is TRBJ2-7, the V gene TRBV6-5; D might be TRBD2 (7 bases). Germline CDR1 and CDR2: MNHEY and SVGAGI. The CDR3 is 14 amino acids. Between the trimmed V and J ends, which lost 7 bases and 5 bases, there was a span of 18 bases. CDR3 loop: CASTVRGALDEQYF. The CDR3 DNA is TGTGCCAGCACCGTCCGGGGGGCTCTCGACGAGCAGTACTTC.

The gene calls are TRBV6-5 and TRBJ1-5; 7 bases align to TRBD1. In germline, CDR1 is MNHEY, CDR2 SVGAGI. V trimming: 4 bases; J trimming: 6 bases; junction bases outside the gene matches: 6. The CDR3 is made up of 14 amino acids. CDR3: CASSSQGVGQPQHF. Here the CDR3 DNA reads TGTGCCAGCAGTTCTCAGGGGGTCGGTCAGCCCCAGCATTTT.

The rearrangement links TRBV25-1 to TRBJ2-7; TRBD1 aligns across 9 bases. The CDR3 covers 14 residues. Germline V gives CDR1 MGHDK, CDR2 SYGVNS. The ends lost 8 bases at V and 6 bases at J; junction bases unmatched: 11. The CDR3 loop is CASRTGGAGGEQYF. The CDR3 DNA reads as TGTGCCAGCCGAACAGGGGGCGCGGGTGGCGAGCAGTACTTC.

The chain carries TRBV5-6 and TRBJ1-2; tentative D call: TRBD1 (5 bases). The germline V and J ends were trimmed by 2 bases and 8 bases, with 10 bases remaining between them. The CDR3 is made up of 12 amino acids. The germline V gene has CDR1 SGHDT and CDR2 YYEEEE. CDR3: CASSLGVGGYTF. The CDR3 nucleotides read TGTGCCAGCAGCTTAGGGGTCGGAGGCTACACCTTC. Variable domain in full (rest from reference TRBV5-6 and TRBJ1-2): DAGVTQSPTHLIKTRGQQVTLRCSPKSGHDTVSWYQQALGQGPQFIFQYYEEEERQRGNFPDRFSGHQFPNYSSELNVNALLLGDSALYLCASSLGVGGYTFGSGTRLTVV.

V gene TRBV7-2 combines with J gene TRBJ1-2, with 10 bases matching TRBD1. The V gene's germline CDR1 is SGHTA and CDR2 FQGNSA. The trim removed 2 bases at V and 7 bases at J, leaving 16 bases unmatched. The CDR3 runs to 18 residues. CDR3 sequence (DNA): TGTGCCAGCAGCTTACTAGCCGGGACAGGGGATCGACTGGGTGGCTACACCTTC. Its protein product is CASSLLAGTGDRLGGYTF.

In this sample, this clone turned up once. The CDR3 is CASSLEVQGSTEAFF. CDR3 coding DNA: TGCGCCAGCAGCTTGGAGGTACAGGGCTCCACTGAAGCTTTCTTT. The chain combines TRBV5-1 with TRBJ1-1, with D perhaps TRBD1 (6 bases). This CDR3 region has 15 residues. Germline assignment: CDR1 SGHRS and CDR2 YFSETQ. Trimming pared 0 bases from V and 4 bases from J, leaving 13 bases between.

The chain carries TRBV5-6 and TRBJ1-5; tentatively, D is TRBD1 (6 bases). Trimming took off 3 bases at V and 7 bases at J, with 11 bases between the two ends. The CDR3 has 13 amino acids. Germline V gene data show CDR1 as SGHDT and CDR2 as YYEEEE. CDR3: CASSWDKRQPQHF. The CDR3 DNA reads as TGTGCCAGCAGCTGGGACAAGCGACAGCCCCAGCATTTT.

The chain couples TRBV7-9 to TRBJ2-5, with TRBD1 matching 7 bases. The CDR3 contains 15 residues. Trimming took 5 bases from V and 6 from J; bases not matched to a gene: 12. Germline V gene data show CDR1 as SEHNR and CDR2 as FQNEAQ (reference sequence). The CDR3 spells CASSHLRQGRKTQYF. The CDR3 nucleotides read TGTGCCAGCAGCCATCTCCGACAGGGTAGAAAGACCCAGTACTTC.